Following are 10 T cell receptor beta chains from one sample sequenced in a study of CD8 T cells in ankylosing spondylitis. A single record per CDR3 protein comes from TCRdb applying MiXCR to the 5' RACE reads. The profile covers 160,000 or so distinct CDR3 sequences, with 9.8% appearing a single time and about 15% taken by the ten largest. The sample consisted of blood, either unsorted or a sorted T cell fraction (not recorded which). These receptors originate from a female donor with ankylosing spondylitis or in good health (not recorded which).

J is TRBJ2-6 and V is TRBV4-1; no clear D. Germline V gene sequence: CDR1 MGHRA, CDR2 YSYEKL. The CDR3 has 18 residues. Trimming cost V 1 base and J 0 bases, with 13 bases left between them. The CDR3 nucleotides read TGCGCCAGCAGCCAAGTTCTAGGAGACAACTCTGGGGCCAACGTCCTGACTTTC. Amino acid sequence: CASSQVLGDNSGANVLTF.

This clonotype has at least ten counts. The rearrangement links TRBV12-3 or TRBV12-4 to TRBJ2-2; 7 bases map to TRBD2. After removal of 4 bases from V and 1 base from J, the junction contained 6 bases not matched to a gene. The CDR3 is 16 amino acids. This chain's CDR3 is CASSSGLVGNTGELFF. DNA for the CDR3: TGTGCCAGCAGTTCCGGACTAGTAGGGAACACCGGGGAGCTGTTTTTT.

This clonotype was observed a handful of times. J is TRBJ1-5 and V is TRBV29-1; the D is unclear. CDR3 length: 13 residues. The V end was cut by 5 bases, the J end by 4 bases, with 12 bases between. Germline CDR1 reads SQVTM; CDR2 reads ANQGSEA. CDR3 protein: CSVRTGRNQPQHF. CDR3 coding DNA: TGCAGCGTTCGAACTGGGAGGAATCAGCCCCAGCATTTT.

CDR3: CSAKLLGQGRTYEQYF. As DNA, the CDR3 is TGCAGTGCTAAGTTGTTGGGACAGGGGAGGACCTACGAGCAGTACTTC. The V and J genes are TRBV20-1 and TRBJ2-7; 10 nucleotides agree with TRBD1. V was pared by 4 bases and J by 2 bases, with 11 bases of the junction left unmatched. The CDR3 runs to 16 residues. Germline V gene lookup returns CDR1 DFQATT and CDR2 SNEGSKA (reference sequence).

The V call is TRBV3-1, the J call TRBJ2-3; D call uncertain. This CDR3 is built from 15 residues. Germline V gene sequence: CDR1 LGHDT, CDR2 YNNKEL (reference sequence). V lost 4 bases, J lost 2 bases, and 13 bases lay in between. CDR3 protein: CASSPDLRSTDTQYF. CDR3 bases: TGTGCCAGCAGCCCGGACCTACGATCCACAGATACGCAGTATTTT.

This clonotype was counted many times. The chain recombines TRBV4-3 with TRBJ2-7, with D hard to call. V was cut by 3 bases and J by 0 bases, with 12 bases left in between. The CDR3 is 15 amino acids. Germline V gene lookup returns CDR1 LGHNA and CDR2 YSLEER. The CDR3 region is CASSQGRTSSYEQYF. The CDR3 nucleotides are TGCGCCAGCAGCCAGGGCAGAACCTCCTCCTACGAGCAGTACTTC.

The table lists this clonotype with a few counts. The rearrangement links TRBV12-3 or TRBV12-4 to TRBJ1-4; D is perhaps TRBD1 (5 bases). Trimming shortened V by 6 bases and J by 7 bases, and 6 bases separated the two germline ends. The CDR3 has 11 residues. As DNA, the CDR3 is TGTGCCAGCAGCCAGGGTGAAAAACTGTTTTTT. As protein: CASSQGEKLFF.

V usage is TRBV30 and J usage is TRBJ2-7; no definite D call. V was shortened by 0 bases and J by 4 bases, with 10 bases between the two germline ends. This CDR3 spans 13 amino acids. Germline V gene lookup returns CDR1 GTSNPN and CDR2 SVGIG (reference sequence). DNA for the CDR3: TGTGCCTGGAGTGTAGAGGACCTTTACGAGCAGTACTTC. Residues: CAWSVEDLYEQYF.

This clonotype was seen many times. The chain carries TRBV7-9 and TRBJ2-7; the D is unclear. Deletions cut 0 bases from V and 5 bases from J, with 2 bases between. This CDR3 contains 11 residues. CDR1 SEHNR and CDR2 FQNEAQ come from the germline V gene (reference sequence). CDR3 in DNA: TGTGCCAGCAGCTTAGCAGACGAGCAGTACTTC. Its protein is CASSLADEQYF. The complete variable domain, with remaining parts taken from reference TRBV7-9 and TRBJ2-7, reads DTGVSQNPRHKITKRGQNVTFRCDPISEHNRLYWYRQTLGQGPEFLTYFQNEAQLEKSRLLSDRFSAERPKGSFSTLEIQRTEQGDSAMYLCASSLADEQYFGPGTRLTVT.

This clonotype was counted a few times. The V gene is TRBV5-1, the J gene TRBJ2-1; D is ambiguous. This CDR3 spans 13 amino acids. V was pared by 4 bases and J by 2 bases, with 7 bases between. CDR1 and CDR2 from the germline V gene are SGHRS and YFSETQ. CDR3 sequence reads: CASSHEPYNEQFF. CDR3 sequence (DNA): TGCGCCAGCAGCCACGAACCCTACAATGAGCAGTTCTTC.